This T cell receptor beta chain was captured in a study of Graves' ophthalmopathy and Graves' hyperthyroidism. Study-wide results and limits: Most thyroid clonotypes with frequency above 0.001 were detected in blood too. The model's ophthalmopathy progression predictions had just under 71% sensitivity and 72.22% specificity.

Unmatched junction bases numbered 16, after V lost 4 bases and J lost 3 bases. Germline V CDR1 and CDR2: SGHTA, FQGNSA. This CDR3 is built from 18 residues. This clonotype was picked up a small number of times. The antigen is unknown. Amplified material comprised TCR beta CDR3 regions derived from RNA transcripts. HTBI primers were employed in first-round RT-PCR, then a second-round multiplex PCR followed. TCRdb used MiXCR to reprocess the multiplex PCR reads, holding one entry per CDR3 protein. Found here are approximately 1.2 million distinct CDR3 sequences, approximately 35% of them singletons; the top ten hold 8.5% to 14%.

The chain is built from TRBV7-2 and TRBJ2-7; 9 nucleotides align to TRBD2. The TCR comes from an adult man with Graves' hyperthyroidism. Sequencing was done on a sample of peripheral blood or thyroid tissue (not recorded which). CDR3 region: CASSSFGLAGRYSYEQYF. Here the CDR3 DNA reads TGTGCCAGCAGCTCCTTCGGGCTAGCGGGACGCTATAGCTACGAGCAGTACTTC.